The TCR beta chain described here comes from a study of molecular identifiers for immune sequencing clone quantification. In TCRdb, the PCR reads were re-called with MiXCR into one record per CDR3 protein. The sample has approximately 550,000 distinct CDR3 sequences; 25% are singletons. The CDR3 runs 18 residues. The J segment lost 0 bases and the V segment lost 0 bases, leaving 7 bases of the junction unmatched. The germline V gene encodes CDR1 LGHNA and CDR2 YSLEER. Input material: naive CD8+ T cells from blood, with Jurkat cell RNA spiked in. Described subset: FACS-sorted CD8+CD4-CCR7+CD45RA+ naive T cells. This TCR derives from a human donor in good health. Some libraries in this study had Jurkat cell RNA spiked in. The J gene is TRBJ2-3, the V gene TRBV4-3; 9 positions match TRBD2. This CDR3 is CASSQDSLAGESTDTQYF. The CDR3, as DNA: TGCGCCAGCAGCCAAGATAGTTTAGCGGGGGAAAGCACAGATACGCAGTATTTT.